A selection of T cell receptor beta chains follows, all from one sample in a study of human T cells and chemical hapten exposure. A single record per CDR3 protein comes from TCRdb applying MiXCR to the RACE reads. The repertoire holds about 120,000 distinct CDR3 sequences, with about an eighth as singletons. The source was whole blood, collected in connection with sensitization to the hapten diphenylcyclopropenone (DPC). The receptor source for this set is a man between 18 and 29 years old with alopecia areata. Some clones in this sample may be carry-over from other donors' samples. Both conserved end residues are part of each CDR3. Clone size is shown for a subset of rows, as once, few, many or a class of expanded clone.

>few|TRBJ2-2|TRBV25-1
CASSAKIFPPFGGTTGELFF
>many|TRBJ1-5|TRBV18
CASSPLGFSNQPQHF
>few|TRBJ2-5|TRBV5-6
CASSLDTPGETQYF
>many|TRBJ2-5|TRBV7-9
CASSLRGQETQYF
>few|TRBJ2-4|TRBV6-5
CASRHLVGKNIQYF
>many|TRBJ1-5|TRBV7-8
CASSPSMAGFLSNQPQHF
>NA|TRBJ2-4|TRBV4-1
CASSQEPLAKNIQYF
>few|TRBJ2-4|TRBV7-2
CASSGAPQAKNIQYF
>once|TRBJ1-1|TRBV12-3/TRBV12-4
CASSDRVANTEAFF
>few|TRBJ2-6|TRBV6-2/TRBV6-3
CASSPYSGANVLTF
>few|TRBJ2-7|TRBV12-3/TRBV12-4
CASSFQSYEQYF
>NA|TRBJ1-2|TRBV4-1
CASSRGQVGYGYTF
>NA|TRBJ1-5|TRBV29-1
CSVRQENQPQHF
>few|TRBJ1-1|TRBV27
CATLFGDEAFF
>few|TRBJ1-4|TRBV29-1
CSVAGQGTYNEKLFF
>many|TRBJ1-1|TRBV3-1
CASSQEAVFPEAFF
>many|TRBJ1-1|TRBV14
CASRHRGNGEWNTEAFF
>many|TRBJ2-2|TRBV6-2/TRBV6-3
CASSPSRGLSTGELFF
>many|TRBJ2-7|TRBV25-1
CASRSGANYYEQYF
>NA|TRBJ2-5|TRBV7-8
CASSLVAGGETQYF
>few|TRBJ2-5|TRBV28
CASSLSAEETQYF
>few|TRBJ1-5|TRBV20-1
CSARGPEAVFNQPQHF
>NA|TRBJ2-3|TRBV28
CASSLSLTGETQYF
>NA|TRBJ2-4|TRBV19
CASSIGGTKNIQYF
>once|TRBJ1-3|TRBV28
CASSYLTGGSGNTIYF
>few|TRBJ2-7|TRBV10-3
CAISESTGQGSSEQYF
>NA|TRBJ2-3|TRBV29-1
CSVEDSQYF
>few|TRBJ1-1|TRBV4-3
CASSRGDRQNTEAFF
>few|TRBJ1-1|TRBV29-1
CSVESGGNTEAFF
>NA|TRBJ1-5|TRBV15
CATSRDWDRAYQPQHF
>NA|TRBJ1-5|TRBV7-2
CASSLNRVDGQPQHF
>NA|TRBJ1-1|TRBV4-3
CASTRGINTEAFF
>few|TRBJ2-5|TRBV7-9
CASSPAGWTQYF
>many|TRBJ2-7|TRBV11-2
CASSLGWTGVQEQYF
>NA|TRBJ1-6|TRBV27
CASSPSDRVSSPLHF
>NA|TRBJ2-1|TRBV11-2
CASSSEKGGLAESYNEQFF
>few|TRBJ1-1|TRBV19
CASSIATEAFF
>many|TRBJ2-3|TRBV12-3/TRBV12-4
CASSIHSSTDTQYF
>many|TRBJ2-2|TRBV7-2
CASSPQGGTGELFF
>many|TRBJ2-3|TRBV2
CASNPGGGEVDTQYF
>few|TRBJ2-1|TRBV4-3
CASSPGRRHEQFF
>many|TRBJ1-3|TRBV12-3/TRBV12-4
CASTTGGNTIYF
>few|TRBJ2-7|TRBV7-9
CASGGTSSYEQYF
>NA|TRBJ2-5|TRBV6-1
CASSDPGPQYF
>few|TRBJ1-6|TRBV11-2
CASSFPGQGVRSPLHF
>many|TRBJ1-2|TRBV12-3/TRBV12-4
CASSHYGYTF
>NA|TRBJ1-2|TRBV6-4
CASSGTDNYGYTF
>few|TRBJ1-2|TRBV7-2
CASSLAWGGPYGYTF
>few|TRBJ2-7|TRBV7-3
CASSLTGQGLYEQYF
>few|TRBJ1-5|TRBV4-2
CASSTRQDLSQPQHF
>many|TRBJ2-7|TRBV7-9
CASSPGDRLSYEQYF
>NA|TRBJ2-5|TRBV27
CASTTTGSATQYF
>few|TRBJ2-2|TRBV2
CASSIGYSTGELFF
>NA|TRBJ2-5|TRBV24-1
CATSDSRTYQETQYF
>NA|TRBJ1-2|TRBV4-2
CASSQNNYGYTF
>NA|TRBJ1-1|TRBV2
CASRRGSHTEAFF
>NA|TRBJ1-1|TRBV7-2
CASSPSLTEAFF
>few|TRBJ1-3|TRBV3-1
CASSSWLDRATGNTIYF